The source of this T cell receptor beta chain is a study of blood T cell repertoires in COVID-19. Overall study: COVID-19 samples from acute and convalescent phases originated in the United States, Italy and Spain.

In its sample, this clone was seen once. This CDR3 is 14 amino acids long. CDR1 MNHEY and CDR2 SMNVEV come from the germline V gene (reference sequence). J lost 0 bases, V lost 10 bases, and 4 bases had no gene match. Per the original data handling: From reference gene primer amplification, estimates of nucleated cell counts were derived. Measured with immunoSEQ multiplex PCR; TCRdb has only the in-frame clones, and not every one. The V and J calls and clone size come from that table; D and trimming were worked out from the DNA. There are roughly 380,000 clones in the sample; 81% occur only once, and 0.85% to 1.2% lies in the top ten.

The material sequenced was peripheral blood. The clonotype originates from a human donor with acute or convalescent COVID-19. The donor label of this sample is uncertain. The V call is TRBV27, the J call TRBJ2-7; 12 nucleotides agree with TRBD2. Here the CDR3 reads CATQGLAGSYEQYF. The CDR3 DNA reads TGTGCCACCCAGGGACTAGCGGGCTCCTACGAGCAGTACTTC.